This TCR beta chain was sequenced during a study of cytomegalovirus exposure and HLA in healthy donors. Background on the study: Around 80 million unique TCR sequences came from HLA-typed donors in an early release. Study findings and constraints: Earlier findings revealed that most TCR beta V segments proved productive either about 87% or about 30% of the time. Overall, roughly 150 TCR beta chains were annotated as cytomegalovirus-associated.

This CDR3 has 12 residues. J was trimmed by 6 bases and V by 5 bases; bases with no gene match: 3. Germline loops: CDR1 SEHNR, CDR2 FQNEAQ (reference sequence). About this clone itself: Its antigen is undetermined.

13 Jbeta primers and 60 Vbeta primers were used for the PCR. Clones were read by immunoSEQ multiplex PCR, and TCRdb kept only the in-frame ones, dropping some. The table shows some 200,000 clones, with over 65% occurring only once. The TCR comes from a man between 40 and 49 years old in good health and CMV-seronegative. This chain links TRBV7-9 with TRBJ2-7, with 8 bases matching TRBD1. The sample was PBMCs. CDR3 in amino acids: CASSLTGGEQYF. The CDR3 nucleotides read TGTGCCAGCAGCCTCACAGGGGGCGAGCAGTACTTC.